This TCR beta chain stems from a study of immune cell composition in non-small cell lung cancer. Method: immunoSEQ multiplex PCR; TCRdb's copy keeps in-frame clones and lacks some. The sample includes roughly 6,600 clones, roughly 70% of them seen just once. Template was genomic DNA from frozen, unsorted single-cell suspensions. From germline, CDR1 is LGHNT and CDR2 FRNRAP. The CDR3 has 14 amino acids. The junction had 8 bases not matched to a gene; V was cut back by 9 bases and J by 4 bases. Overall study findings and caveats: Tumour TCR-beta clonality showed no significant link to smoking pack-years. Adenocarcinomas with higher top tumour-associated clone frequency had more reactive TILs. Top 10 clone scores and clonality were higher in squamous than adenocarcinoma.

Points on this clone: Its target is not known.

The sequenced sample was lung tumor tissue. The genes are TRBV12-5 and TRBJ2-1; 8 bases match TRBD2. This sequence originates from a human donor with non-small cell lung cancer. DNA for the CDR3: TGTGCTAGAGGCCAGGGCGGGGGGTACAATGAGCAGTTCTTC. It codes for CARGQGGGYNEQFF.